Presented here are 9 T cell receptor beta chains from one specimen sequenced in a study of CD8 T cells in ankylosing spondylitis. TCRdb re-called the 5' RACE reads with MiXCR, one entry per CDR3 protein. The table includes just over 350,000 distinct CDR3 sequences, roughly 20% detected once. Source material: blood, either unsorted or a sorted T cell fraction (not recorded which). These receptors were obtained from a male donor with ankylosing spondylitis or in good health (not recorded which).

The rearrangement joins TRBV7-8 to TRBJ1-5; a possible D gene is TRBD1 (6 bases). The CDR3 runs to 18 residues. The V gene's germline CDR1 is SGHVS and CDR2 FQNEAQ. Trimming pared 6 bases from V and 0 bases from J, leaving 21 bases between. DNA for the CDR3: TGTGCCAGCAGACACGGGGGGGCAGGGCCTTATAGCAATCAGCCCCAGCATTTT. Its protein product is CASRHGGAGPYSNQPQHF.

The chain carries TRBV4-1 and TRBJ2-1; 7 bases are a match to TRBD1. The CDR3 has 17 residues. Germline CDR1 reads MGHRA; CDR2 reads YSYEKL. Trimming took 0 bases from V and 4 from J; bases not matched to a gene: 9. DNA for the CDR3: TGCGCCAGCAGCCAAGAACCGGGACAGCCAAGGTACAATGAGCAGTTCTTC. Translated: CASSQEPGQPRYNEQFF.

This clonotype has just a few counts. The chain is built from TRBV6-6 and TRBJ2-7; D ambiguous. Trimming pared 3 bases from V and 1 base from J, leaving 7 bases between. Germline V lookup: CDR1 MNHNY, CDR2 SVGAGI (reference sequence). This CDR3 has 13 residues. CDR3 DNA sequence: TGTGCCAGCAGTTATTTGCAGTCCTACGAGCAGTACTTC. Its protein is CASSYLQSYEQYF.

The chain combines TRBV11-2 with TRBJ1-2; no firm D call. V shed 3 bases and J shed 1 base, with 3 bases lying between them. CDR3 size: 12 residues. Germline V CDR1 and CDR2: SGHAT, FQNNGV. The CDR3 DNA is TGTGCCAGCAGCTTGGATAACTATGGCTACACCTTC. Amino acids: CASSLDNYGYTF.

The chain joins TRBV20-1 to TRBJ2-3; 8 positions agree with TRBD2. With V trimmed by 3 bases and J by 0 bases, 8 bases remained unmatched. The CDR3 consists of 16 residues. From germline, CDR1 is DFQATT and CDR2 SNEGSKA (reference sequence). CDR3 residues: CSASHRTSGSTDTQYF. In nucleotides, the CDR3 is TGCAGTGCTAGTCACCGTACTAGCGGTAGCACAGATACGCAGTATTTT.

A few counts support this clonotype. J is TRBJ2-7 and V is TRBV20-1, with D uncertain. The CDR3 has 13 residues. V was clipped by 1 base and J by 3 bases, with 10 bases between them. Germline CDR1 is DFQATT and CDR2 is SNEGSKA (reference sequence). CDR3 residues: CSARATGHYEQYF. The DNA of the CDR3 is TGCAGTGCTAGAGCCACGGGTCACTACGAGCAGTACTTC.

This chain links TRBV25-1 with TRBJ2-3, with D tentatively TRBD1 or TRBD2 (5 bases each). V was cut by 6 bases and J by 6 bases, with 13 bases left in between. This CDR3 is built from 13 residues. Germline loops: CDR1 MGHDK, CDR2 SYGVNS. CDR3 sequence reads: CASRPGASDTQYF. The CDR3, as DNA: TGTGCCAGCAGGCCCGGGGCGAGCGATACGCAGTATTTT.

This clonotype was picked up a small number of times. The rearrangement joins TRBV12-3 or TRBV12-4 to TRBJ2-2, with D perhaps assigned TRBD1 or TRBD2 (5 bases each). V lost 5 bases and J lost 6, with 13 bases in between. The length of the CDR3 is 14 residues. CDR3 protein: CASSAGTHPGELFF. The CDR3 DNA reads TGTGCCAGCAGTGCCGGGACCCACCCCGGGGAGCTGTTTTTT.

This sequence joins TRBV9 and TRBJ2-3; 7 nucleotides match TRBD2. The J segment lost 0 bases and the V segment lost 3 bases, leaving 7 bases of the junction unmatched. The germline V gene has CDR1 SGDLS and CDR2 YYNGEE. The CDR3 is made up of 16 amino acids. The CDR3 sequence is CASSDLTSDSTDTQYF. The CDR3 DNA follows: TGTGCCAGCAGCGACCTCACTAGCGACAGCACAGATACGCAGTATTTT.